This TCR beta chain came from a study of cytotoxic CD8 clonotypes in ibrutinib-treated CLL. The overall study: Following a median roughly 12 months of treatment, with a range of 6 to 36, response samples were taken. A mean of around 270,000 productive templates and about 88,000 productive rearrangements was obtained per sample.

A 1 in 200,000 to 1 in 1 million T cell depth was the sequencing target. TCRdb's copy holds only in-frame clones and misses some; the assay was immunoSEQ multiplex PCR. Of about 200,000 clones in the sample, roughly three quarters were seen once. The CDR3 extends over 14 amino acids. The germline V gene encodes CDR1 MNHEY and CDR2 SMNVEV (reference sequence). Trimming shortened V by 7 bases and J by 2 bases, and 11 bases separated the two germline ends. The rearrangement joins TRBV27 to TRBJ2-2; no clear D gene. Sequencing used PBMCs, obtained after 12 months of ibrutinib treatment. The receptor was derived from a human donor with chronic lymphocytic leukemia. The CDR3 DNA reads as TGTGCCAGCAACCAAAGGAGAAACACCGGGGAGCTGTTTTTT. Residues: CASNQRRNTGELFF.